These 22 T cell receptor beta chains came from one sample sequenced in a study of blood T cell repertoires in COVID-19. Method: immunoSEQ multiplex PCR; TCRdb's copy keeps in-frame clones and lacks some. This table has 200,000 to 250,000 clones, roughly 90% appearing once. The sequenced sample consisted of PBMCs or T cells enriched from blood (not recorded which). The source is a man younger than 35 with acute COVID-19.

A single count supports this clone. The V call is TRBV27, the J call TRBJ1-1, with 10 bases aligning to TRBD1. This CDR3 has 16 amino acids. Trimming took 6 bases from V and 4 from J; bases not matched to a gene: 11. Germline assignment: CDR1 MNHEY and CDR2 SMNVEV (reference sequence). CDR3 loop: CASRRVTGGVLTEAFF. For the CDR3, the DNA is TGTGCCAGCAGAAGGGTGACAGGGGGCGTCCTCACTGAAGCTTTCTTT.

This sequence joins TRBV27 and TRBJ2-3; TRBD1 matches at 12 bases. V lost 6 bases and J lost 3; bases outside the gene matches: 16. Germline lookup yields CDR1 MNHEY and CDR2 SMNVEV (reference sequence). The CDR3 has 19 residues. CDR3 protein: CASRLVGTGGLLGTDTQYF. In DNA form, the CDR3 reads TGTGCCAGCAGACTCGTTGGGACAGGGGGCCTCCTAGGGACAGATACGCAGTATTTT.

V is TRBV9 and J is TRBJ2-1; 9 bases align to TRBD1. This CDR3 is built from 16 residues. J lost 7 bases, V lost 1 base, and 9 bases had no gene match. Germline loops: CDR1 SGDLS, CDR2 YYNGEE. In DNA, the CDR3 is TGTGCCAGCAGCGTAAGGGACAGGGTAGGGTTGAATGAGCAGTTCTTC. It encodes CASSVRDRVGLNEQFF. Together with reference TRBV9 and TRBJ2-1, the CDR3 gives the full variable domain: DSGVTQTPKHLITATGQRVTLRCSPRSGDLSVYWYQQSLDQGLQFLIQYYNGEERAKGNILERFSAQQFPDLHSELNLSSLELGDSALYFCASSVRDRVGLNEQFFGPGTRLTVL.

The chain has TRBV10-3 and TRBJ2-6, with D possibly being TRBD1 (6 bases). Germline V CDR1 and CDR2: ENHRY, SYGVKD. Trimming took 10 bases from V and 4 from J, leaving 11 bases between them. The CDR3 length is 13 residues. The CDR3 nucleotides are TGTGCCACCTCCGGGACAGGGGCCAACGTCCTGACTTTC. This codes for CATSGTGANVLTF.

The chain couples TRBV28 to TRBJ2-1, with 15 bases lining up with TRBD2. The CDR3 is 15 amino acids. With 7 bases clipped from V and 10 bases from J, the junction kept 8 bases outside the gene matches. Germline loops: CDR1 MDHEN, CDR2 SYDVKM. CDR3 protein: CASTETGTSGREQFF. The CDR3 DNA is TGTGCCAGCACCGAAACCGGGACTAGCGGGAGGGAGCAGTTCTTC.

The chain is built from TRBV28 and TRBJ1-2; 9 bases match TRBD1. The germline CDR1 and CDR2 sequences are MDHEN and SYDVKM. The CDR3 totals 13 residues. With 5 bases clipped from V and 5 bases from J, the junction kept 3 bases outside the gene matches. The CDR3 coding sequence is TGTGCCAGCAGTGGACAGGGGCCTTATGGCTACACCTTC. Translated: CASSGQGPYGYTF.

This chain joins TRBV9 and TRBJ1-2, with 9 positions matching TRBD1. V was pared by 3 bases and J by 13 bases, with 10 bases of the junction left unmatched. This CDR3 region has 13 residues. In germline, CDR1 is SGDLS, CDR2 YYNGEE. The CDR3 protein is CASSDGQGSTRTF. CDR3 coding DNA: TGTGCCAGCAGCGACGGACAGGGGTCCACCCGCACCTTC.

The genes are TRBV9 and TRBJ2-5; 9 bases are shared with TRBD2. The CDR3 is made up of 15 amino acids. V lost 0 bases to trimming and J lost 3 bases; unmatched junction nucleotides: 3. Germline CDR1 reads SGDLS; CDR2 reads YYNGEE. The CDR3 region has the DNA TGTGCCAGCAGCGTAGATCAGCGGGGGGAAGAGACCCAGTACTTC. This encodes CASSVDQRGEETQYF. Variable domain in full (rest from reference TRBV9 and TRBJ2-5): DSGVTQTPKHLITATGQRVTLRCSPRSGDLSVYWYQQSLDQGLQFLIQYYNGEERAKGNILERFSAQQFPDLHSELNLSSLELGDSALYFCASSVDQRGEETQYFGPGTRLLVL.

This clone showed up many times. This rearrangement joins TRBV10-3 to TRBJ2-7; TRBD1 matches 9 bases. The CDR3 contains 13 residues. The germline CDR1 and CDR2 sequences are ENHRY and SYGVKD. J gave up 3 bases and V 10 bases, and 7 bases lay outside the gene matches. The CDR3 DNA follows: TGTGCCAGCGCAGGGACAGGGAGCTACGAGCAGTACTTC. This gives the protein CASAGTGSYEQYF.

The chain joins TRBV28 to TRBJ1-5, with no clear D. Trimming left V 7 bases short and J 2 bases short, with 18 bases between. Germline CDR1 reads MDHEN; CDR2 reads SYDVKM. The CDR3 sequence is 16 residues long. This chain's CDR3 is CASTGMRQAGNQPQHF. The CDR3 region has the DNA TGTGCCAGCACGGGGATGCGACAAGCTGGCAATCAGCCCCAGCATTTT.

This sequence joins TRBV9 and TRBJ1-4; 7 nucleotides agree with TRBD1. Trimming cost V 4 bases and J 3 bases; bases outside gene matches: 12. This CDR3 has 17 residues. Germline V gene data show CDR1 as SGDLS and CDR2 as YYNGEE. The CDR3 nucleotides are TGTGCCAGCAGCCCCCTAGGGGGTGGGACAGCTAATGAAAAACTGTTTTTT. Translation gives CASSPLGGGTANEKLFF.

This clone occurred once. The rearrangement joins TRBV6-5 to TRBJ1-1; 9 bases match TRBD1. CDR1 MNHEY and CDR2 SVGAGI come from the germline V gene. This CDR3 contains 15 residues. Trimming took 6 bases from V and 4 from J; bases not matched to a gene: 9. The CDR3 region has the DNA TGTGCCAGCAGAGAGGCCGGGACAGGGATCACTGAAGCTTTCTTT. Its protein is CASREAGTGITEAFF.

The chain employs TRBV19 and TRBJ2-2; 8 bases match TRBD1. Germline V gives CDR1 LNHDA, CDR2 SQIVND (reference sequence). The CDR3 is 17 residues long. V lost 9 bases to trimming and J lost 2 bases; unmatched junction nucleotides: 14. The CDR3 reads CASLSLGAGGNTGELFF. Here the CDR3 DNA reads TGTGCCAGCCTCTCGCTTGGGGCAGGGGGCAACACCGGGGAGCTGTTTTTT. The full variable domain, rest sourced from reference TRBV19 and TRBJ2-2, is DGGITQSPKYLFRKEGQNVTLSCEQNLNHDAMYWYRQDPGQGLRLIYYSQIVNDFQKGDIAEGYSVSREKKESFPLTVTSAQKNPTAFYLCASLSLGAGGNTGELFFGEGSRLTVL.

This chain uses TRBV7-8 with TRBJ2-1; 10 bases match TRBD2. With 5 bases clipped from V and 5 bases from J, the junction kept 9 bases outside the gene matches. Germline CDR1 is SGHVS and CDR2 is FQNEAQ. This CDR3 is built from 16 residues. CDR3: CASSLRLAGRNNEQFF. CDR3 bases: TGTGCCAGCAGCCTCCGACTAGCGGGCAGAAACAATGAGCAGTTCTTC.

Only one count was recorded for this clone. CDR3 loop: CASSYSGGLGYEQYF. The CDR3 DNA reads as TGTGCCAGCAGTTACTCCGGCGGGCTTGGGTACGAGCAGTACTTC. The chain has TRBV6-5 and TRBJ2-7, with TRBD2 as a possible D gene (5 bases). Germline-derived CDR1 and CDR2 are MNHEY and SVGAGI. With 0 bases removed from V and 4 bases from J, the gap between germline ends came to 13 bases. There are 15 residues in the CDR3.

The CDR3 is CASRPTGTGDSPLHF. As DNA, the CDR3 is TGTGCCAGCAGGCCCACCGGGACAGGCGATTCACCCCTCCACTTT. The chain is built from TRBV28 and TRBJ1-6; 8 nucleotides match TRBD1. The germline gives CDR1 MDHEN, CDR2 SYDVKM. This CDR3 is built from 15 residues. The trim removed 6 bases at V and 8 bases at J, leaving 9 bases unmatched.

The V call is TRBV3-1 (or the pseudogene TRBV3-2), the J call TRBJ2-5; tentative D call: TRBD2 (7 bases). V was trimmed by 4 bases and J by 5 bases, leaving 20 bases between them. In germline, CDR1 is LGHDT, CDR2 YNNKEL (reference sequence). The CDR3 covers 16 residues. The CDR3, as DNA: TGTGCCAGCAGCCTATCCACGTGGGGAGGGGGTGAGACCCAGTACTTC. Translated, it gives CASSLSTWGGGETQYF.

The CDR3 reads CASSDASAGETQYF. The CDR3 nucleotides are TGTGCCAGCAGTGACGCGAGTGCGGGGGAGACCCAGTACTTC. The genes are TRBV2 and TRBJ2-5, with a tentative D call TRBD2 (6 bases). The CDR3 loop spans 14 amino acids. Germline V CDR1 and CDR2: SNHLY, FYNNEI. V lost 3 bases, J lost 5 bases, and 13 bases lay in between.

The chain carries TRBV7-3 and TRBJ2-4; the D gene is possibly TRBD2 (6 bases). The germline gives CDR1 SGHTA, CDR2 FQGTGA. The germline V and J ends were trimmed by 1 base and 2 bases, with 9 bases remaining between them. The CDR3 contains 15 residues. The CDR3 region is CASSLIGGSKNIQYF. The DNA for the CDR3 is TGTGCCAGCAGCTTAATCGGGGGTTCCAAAAACATTCAGTACTTC.

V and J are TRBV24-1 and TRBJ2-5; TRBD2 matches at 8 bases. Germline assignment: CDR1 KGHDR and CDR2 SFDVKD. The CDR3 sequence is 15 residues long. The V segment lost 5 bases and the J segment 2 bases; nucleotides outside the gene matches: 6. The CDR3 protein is CATSGPGLVQETQYF. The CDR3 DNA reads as TGTGCCACCAGTGGTCCGGGACTAGTGCAAGAGACCCAGTACTTC.

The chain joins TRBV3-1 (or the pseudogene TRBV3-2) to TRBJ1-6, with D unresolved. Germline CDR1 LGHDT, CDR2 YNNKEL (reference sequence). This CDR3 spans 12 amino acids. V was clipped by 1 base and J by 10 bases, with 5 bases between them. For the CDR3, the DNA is TGTGCCAGCAGCCAAGCGTTGTCACCCCTCCACTTT. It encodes CASSQALSPLHF.

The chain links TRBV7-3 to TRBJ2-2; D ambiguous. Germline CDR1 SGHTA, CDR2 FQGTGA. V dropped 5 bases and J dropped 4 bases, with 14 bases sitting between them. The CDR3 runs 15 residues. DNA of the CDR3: TGTGCCAGCAGCCCTAATGCACAGACCACCGGGGAGCTGTTTTTT. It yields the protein CASSPNAQTTGELFF.